This passage covers 10 T cell receptor beta chains from one sample sequenced in a study of shared clonotypes between healthy human individuals. Measured with immunoSEQ multiplex PCR; TCRdb has only the in-frame clones, and not every one. The sample has roughly 2.1 million clones, about 93% seen once. As defined, naive CD8 cells were CD45RO-negative and positively selected for CCR7, with terminally differentiated effector memory CD45RA+ cells excluded. The source material was naive CD8+ T cells from PBMCs. The receptors stem from a man between 18 and 29 years old in good health. Some clones in this sample may be carry-over from other donors' samples.

The chain employs TRBV27 and TRBJ2-7, with D maybe TRBD1 (5 bases). Germline V gives CDR1 MNHEY, CDR2 SMNVEV (reference sequence). The CDR3 totals 14 residues. The V and J ends lost 7 bases and 0 bases respectively, with 13 bases between them. In DNA, the CDR3 is TGTGCCAGCAAAAAGACAGTAAGCTCCTACGAGCAGTACTTC. Translating it yields CASKKTVSSYEQYF.

The J gene is TRBJ2-1, the V gene TRBV2; 12 positions match TRBD2. The V gene end was trimmed by 2 bases and the J gene end by 2 bases; junction bases not matched to a gene: 7. CDR3 length: 18 amino acids. The germline V gene encodes CDR1 SNHLY and CDR2 FYNNEI. The DNA for the CDR3 is TGTGCCAGCAGTGAAATCTGGACTAGCGGGGACACCTACAATGAGCAGTTCTTC. This encodes CASSEIWTSGDTYNEQFF.

The chain combines TRBV4-1 with TRBJ2-5; D uncertain. The germline gives CDR1 MGHRA, CDR2 YSYEKL. CDR3 size: 15 residues. V was shortened by 1 base and J by 1 base, with 10 bases between the two germline ends. CDR3 nucleotides: TGCGCCAGCAGCCAAGTGCCGTTTTCCCAAGAGACCCAGTACTTC. This gives the protein CASSQVPFSQETQYF.

The chain joins TRBV7-9 to TRBJ2-7, with 13 bases identical to TRBD2. Trimming at V came to 3 bases and at J to 7 bases, leaving 9 bases not matched to a gene. There are 16 residues in the CDR3. Germline V lookup: CDR1 SEHNR, CDR2 FQNEAQ (reference sequence). CDR3 in amino acids: CASSLKGTSGTGEQYF. In DNA form, the CDR3 reads TGTGCCAGCAGCTTGAAGGGGACTAGCGGGACGGGGGAGCAGTACTTC.

The CDR3 coding sequence is TGCGCCAGCAGCCAAGATAGGGGGTTCGGAAACACCATATATTTT. This codes for CASSQDRGFGNTIYF. This chain connects TRBV4-1 to TRBJ1-3, with a tentative D call TRBD1 (6 bases). The CDR3 runs 15 residues. V lost 0 bases, J lost 4 bases, and 10 bases lay in between. In germline, CDR1 is MGHRA, CDR2 YSYEKL.

The V and J genes are TRBV5-4 and TRBJ1-2, with TRBD1 matching over 8 bases. Trimming cost V 4 bases and J 1 base; bases outside gene matches: 12. The CDR3 length is 17 residues. Per the germline V gene, CDR1 is SGHNT and CDR2 is YYREEE (reference sequence). The CDR3 sequence: CASSPRGRGFINYGYTF. CDR3 in DNA: TGTGCCAGCAGCCCCAGGGGGCGGGGCTTTATTAACTATGGCTACACCTTC.

For this clone: Other DNA sequences in this sample translate to the same CDR3. The chain joins TRBV27 to TRBJ2-2; D gene uncertain. The CDR3 loop spans 14 amino acids. V lost 3 bases to trimming and J lost 1 base, with 6 bases between them. CDR1 and CDR2 from the germline V gene are MNHEY and SMNVEV (reference sequence). The CDR3 loop is CASSFFRNTGELFF. The CDR3 DNA reads TGTGCCAGCAGTTTTTTCCGGAACACCGGGGAGCTGTTTTTT.

This clone was picked up one time. The chain recombines TRBV12-5 with TRBJ1-2; D is undetermined. The V and J ends lost 7 bases and 2 bases respectively, with 20 bases between them. Per the germline V gene, CDR1 is LGHNT and CDR2 is FRNRAP. This CDR3 contains 16 residues. CDR3 in amino acids: CASATGVAIPNYGYTF. The CDR3 DNA follows: TGTGCTAGTGCCACTGGGGTGGCGATCCCGAACTATGGCTACACCTTC. The whole variable domain, remainder taken from reference TRBV12-5 and TRBJ1-2, is DARVTQTPRHKVTEMGQEVTMRCQPILGHNTVFWYRQTMMQGLELLAYFRNRAPLDDSGMPKDRFSAEMPDATLATLKIQPSEPRDSAVYFCASATGVAIPNYGYTFGSGTRLTVV.

The chain uses TRBV10-2 and TRBJ2-7; D not certain. Germline CDR1 is WSHSY and CDR2 is SAAADI. This CDR3 region has 14 residues. The V gene lost 3 bases and the J gene lost 0 bases, with 9 bases spanning the gap. As DNA, the CDR3 is TGCGCCAGCAGTGATCCAGGAAGCTCCTACGAGCAGTACTTC. This encodes CASSDPGSSYEQYF.

V usage is TRBV13 and J usage is TRBJ2-7, with 7 bases aligning to TRBD2. The CDR3 covers 14 residues. J lost 3 bases, V lost 3 bases, and 5 bases had no gene match. The germline V gene has CDR1 PRHDT and CDR2 FYEKMQ (reference sequence). The CDR3 here is CASSLGGRDYEQYF. The CDR3 DNA is TGTGCCAGCAGCTTGGGAGGGAGAGACTACGAGCAGTACTTC.